This T cell receptor (beta chain) was found in a study of T cell responses to AZD1222 COVID-19 vaccine. V lost 3 bases to trimming and J lost 4 bases, with 13 bases between them. The CDR3 loop spans 15 amino acids. Germline lookup yields CDR1 MNHEY and CDR2 SVGAGI. Study-level findings and limits: Repertoire samples came only from after the peak T cell response. A reported finding is that nearly half of spike-specific TCRs target unmutated variant regions. Mostly white British, mostly female donors; authors suggested clonal diversity may be underestimated.

The table came from immunoSEQ multiplex PCR; TCRdb's copy has only in-frame clones and leaves some out. The table lists around 190,000 clones, more than 85% of them singletons. About this clone: Its specificity is not known.

Specimen: peripheral blood, collected 28 days after the second AZD1222 dose. V gene TRBV6-5 combines with J gene TRBJ1-3; D ambiguous. This TCR was sampled from an adult who received the AZD1222 COVID-19 vaccine. CDR3 in DNA: TGTGCCAGCAGTTATGATTCCAAGATGGGAAACACCATATATTTT. Its protein is CASSYDSKMGNTIYF.